These 17 T cell receptor beta chains were all obtained from the same sample, sequenced in a study of cytomegalovirus exposure and HLA in healthy donors. The PCR used 60 Vbeta and 13 Jbeta primers. Method: immunoSEQ multiplex PCR; TCRdb's copy keeps in-frame clones and lacks some. In the table there are about 150,000 clones, about 83% of which are singletons. The sequencing input was PBMCs. The receptors derive from a woman in her thirties or forties in good health and CMV-seronegative.

The chain employs TRBV6-5 and TRBJ1-2; 9 bases match TRBD1. The CDR3 spans 14 residues. The V segment lost 7 bases and the J segment 7 bases; nucleotides outside the gene matches: 10. Germline values: CDR1 MNHEY, CDR2 SVGAGI. CDR3 protein: CASKNRGRSGGYTF. The DNA for the CDR3 is TGTGCCAGCAAAAACAGGGGGCGCTCGGGTGGCTACACCTTC.

This chain uses TRBV4-2 with TRBJ2-4, with 9 bases identical to TRBD2. J lost 0 bases, V lost 5 bases, and 20 bases had no gene match. Germline loops: CDR1 LGHNA, CDR2 YNFKEQ. The CDR3 is made up of 21 amino acids. The CDR3 DNA sequence: TGTGCCAGCAGCAAAGGGTCCCCGGGGACTAGCAGCTCCCTAGCCAAAAACATTCAGTACTTC. Its translation: CASSKGSPGTSSSLAKNIQYF.

This rearrangement joins TRBV5-1 to TRBJ2-7; a possible D gene is TRBD2 (6 bases). V was trimmed by 4 bases and J by 0 bases, leaving 17 bases between them. Per germline, CDR1 SGHRS and CDR2 YFSETQ. The CDR3 extends over 16 amino acids. The CDR3 coding sequence is TGCGCCAGCAGCGTCGGGGGAGCCTCAAACTCCTACGAGCAGTACTTC. It encodes CASSVGGASNSYEQYF.

The rearrangement links TRBV10-1 to TRBJ2-3; 13 bases align to TRBD2. This CDR3 region has 18 residues. V was pared by 2 bases and J by 6 bases, with 11 bases of the junction left unmatched. Germline V gene lookup returns CDR1 WNHNN and CDR2 SYGVQD (reference sequence). The CDR3 bases are TGCGCCAGCAGTGAGGCTGGACTAGCGGGAGTAGATTTGGATACGCAGTATTTT. It codes for CASSEAGLAGVDLDTQYF.

The chain employs TRBV11-3 and TRBJ2-1; TRBD2 matches at 11 bases. Germline-derived CDR1 and CDR2 are SGHNT and YENEEA. The V gene end was trimmed by 0 bases and the J gene end by 9 bases; junction bases not matched to a gene: 10. The CDR3 contains 17 residues. In DNA, the CDR3 is TGTGCCAGCAGCTTAGATATGGCTAGCGGGAGGCTGTTTGAGCAGTTCTTC. Translating gives CASSLDMASGRLFEQFF. The variable domain in full, completed from reference TRBV11-3 and TRBJ2-1, reads EAGVVQSPRYKIIEKKQPVAFWCNPISGHNTLYWYLQNLGQGPELLIRYENEEAVDDSQLPKDRFSAERLKGVDSTLKIQPAELGDSAVYLCASSLDMASGRLFEQFFGPGTRLTVL.

The V call is TRBV28, the J call TRBJ2-7, with D tentatively TRBD2 (6 bases). Trimming removed 7 bases at V and 7 bases at J, with 14 bases between. In germline, CDR1 is MDHEN, CDR2 SYDVKM. This CDR3 spans 12 amino acids. This CDR3 reads CASTRIGGEQYF. The CDR3 DNA reads TGTGCCAGCACCCGGATCGGGGGAGAGCAGTACTTC.

The rearrangement joins TRBV9 to TRBJ2-2, with D unclear. Germline CDR1 reads SGDLS; CDR2 reads YYNGEE. This CDR3 contains 13 residues. V shed 4 bases and J shed 5 bases, with 9 bases lying between them. The CDR3 loop is CASSTRGTGELFF. In DNA form, the CDR3 reads TGTGCCAGCAGCACCCGAGGTACCGGGGAGCTGTTTTTT.

The V gene is TRBV4-2, the J gene TRBJ2-1, with a weak D call TRBD1 (5 bases). The germline gives CDR1 LGHNA, CDR2 YNFKEQ. Trimming removed 0 bases at V and 6 bases at J, with 12 bases between. This CDR3 is built from 15 residues. CDR3 nucleotides: TGTGCCAGCAGCCAAGATGGGGCCAGGGTCAATGAGCAGTTCTTC. Translated, it gives CASSQDGARVNEQFF.

The chain combines TRBV5-8 with TRBJ2-5; a possible D gene is TRBD1 (6 bases). CDR3 length: 15 amino acids. The V end lost 1 base, the J end lost 3 bases, and 13 bases lay between the germline ends. Per germline, CDR1 SGHTS and CDR2 YDEGEE. CDR3 sequence: CASSLTGHREETQYF. Here the CDR3 DNA reads TGTGCCAGCAGCTTGACGGGACATAGAGAAGAGACCCAGTACTTC.

The chain couples TRBV5-4 to TRBJ2-3, with 8 positions matching TRBD2. The CDR3 sequence is 15 residues long. Unmatched junction bases numbered 8, after V lost 0 bases and J lost 8 bases. CDR1 is SGHNT and CDR2 is YYREEE in the germline V gene (reference sequence). This chain's CDR3 is CASSLAPAGDATQYF. As DNA, the CDR3 is TGTGCCAGCAGCTTGGCACCAGCGGGAGACGCTACGCAGTATTTT.

The V call is TRBV5-1, the J call TRBJ2-7, with 7 positions matching TRBD1. V dropped 4 bases and J dropped 2; count of bases not matched to a gene: 12. CDR1 SGHRS and CDR2 YFSETQ come from the germline V gene. The CDR3 sequence is 16 residues long. CDR3: CASSENRGVGAYEQYF. The CDR3 bases are TGCGCCAGCAGCGAAAACAGGGGAGTAGGGGCCTACGAGCAGTACTTC.

This clone was seen a handful of times. The gene calls are TRBV7-9 and TRBJ2-5, with a weak D call TRBD2 (6 bases). The CDR3 loop spans 14 amino acids. Germline CDR1 reads SEHNR; CDR2 reads FQNEAQ (reference sequence). With 4 bases removed from V and 5 bases from J, the gap between germline ends came to 14 bases. CDR3 nucleotide sequence: TGTGCCAGCAGCTCAACTCGGGGGTGGGAGACCCAGTACTTC. It encodes CASSSTRGWETQYF.

This clone came up a few times. The chain joins TRBV11-3 to TRBJ2-7; possibly TRBD2 for D (7 bases). The CDR3 totals 13 residues. The germline gives CDR1 SGHNT, CDR2 YENEEA. The V gene lost 8 bases and the J gene lost 5 bases, with 16 bases spanning the gap. This CDR3 is CASEGEGRHEQYF. CDR3 nucleotide sequence: TGTGCCAGCGAGGGGGAGGGACGCCACGAGCAGTACTTC.

The chain combines TRBV7-9 with TRBJ1-3; D perhaps matches TRBD1 (5 bases). CDR1 and CDR2 (germline): SEHNR, FQNEAQ (reference sequence). Trimming shortened V by 4 bases and J by 5 bases, and 9 bases separated the two germline ends. CDR3 length: 13 amino acids. CDR3 DNA: TGTGCCAGCAGCTCAGACAGAAGAAACACCATATATTTT. It codes for CASSSDRRNTIYF.

The chain combines TRBV6-1 with TRBJ1-3, with 7 bases lining up with TRBD1. V shed 7 bases and J 2 bases; nucleotides not matched to a gene: 5. Germline V CDR1 and CDR2: MNHNS, SASEGT. The CDR3 loop spans 14 amino acids. The CDR3 DNA is TGTGCCAGCAATGGACAGGACACTGGAAACACCATATATTTT. This gives the protein CASNGQDTGNTIYF.

The rearrangement links TRBV29-1 to TRBJ2-1, with TRBD2 matching over 8 bases. Germline CDR1 reads SQVTM; CDR2 reads ANQGSEA. V shed 0 bases, J shed 3 bases, and the junction held 4 bases outside the gene matches. The length of the CDR3 is 15 residues. This CDR3 reads CSVEEGRGDYNEQFF. The CDR3 nucleotides read TGCAGCGTTGAAGAGGGGCGGGGGGACTACAATGAGCAGTTCTTC.

The chain carries TRBV4-2 and TRBJ1-1; D is perhaps TRBD1 (6 bases). The CDR3 consists of 16 residues. The ends were cut back, 4 bases at V and 4 bases at J, with 19 bases in the middle. Germline CDR1 LGHNA, CDR2 YNFKEQ. Here the CDR3 reads CASSPSGEGGTTEAFF. The CDR3 nucleotides read TGTGCCAGCAGCCCCTCGGGTGAGGGGGGGACCACTGAAGCTTTCTTT.